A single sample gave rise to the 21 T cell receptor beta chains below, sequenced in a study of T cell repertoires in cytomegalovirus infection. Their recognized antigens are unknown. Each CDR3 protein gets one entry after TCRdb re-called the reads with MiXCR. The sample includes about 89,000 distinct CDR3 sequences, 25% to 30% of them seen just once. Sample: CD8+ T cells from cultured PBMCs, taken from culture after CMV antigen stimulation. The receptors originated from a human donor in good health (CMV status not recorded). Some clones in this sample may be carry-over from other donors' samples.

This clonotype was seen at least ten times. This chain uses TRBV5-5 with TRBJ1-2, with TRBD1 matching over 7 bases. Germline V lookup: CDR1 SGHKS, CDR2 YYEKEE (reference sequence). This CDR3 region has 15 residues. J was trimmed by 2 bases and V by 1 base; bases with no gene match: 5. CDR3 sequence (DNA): TGTGCCAGCAGCTTGTCGACAGGGCAGAACTATGGCTACACCTTC. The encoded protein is CASSLSTGQNYGYTF.

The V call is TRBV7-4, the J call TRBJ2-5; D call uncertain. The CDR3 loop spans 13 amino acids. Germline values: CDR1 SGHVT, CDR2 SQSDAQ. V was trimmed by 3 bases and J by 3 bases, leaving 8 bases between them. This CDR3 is CASSFAVEETQYF. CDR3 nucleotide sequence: TGTGCCAGCAGCTTCGCGGTAGAAGAGACCCAGTACTTC. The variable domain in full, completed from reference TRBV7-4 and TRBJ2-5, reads GAGVSQSPRYKVAKRGRDVALRCDSISGHVTLYWYRQTLGQGSEVLTYSQSDAQRDKSGRPSGRFSAERPERSVSTLKIQRTEQGDSAVYLCASSFAVEETQYFGPGTRLLVL.

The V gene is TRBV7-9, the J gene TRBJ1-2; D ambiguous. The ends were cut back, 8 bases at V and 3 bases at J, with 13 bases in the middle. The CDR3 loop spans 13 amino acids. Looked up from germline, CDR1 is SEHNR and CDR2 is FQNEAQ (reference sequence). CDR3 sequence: CASSRGDHYGYTF. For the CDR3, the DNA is TGTGCCAGCTCCCGGGGTGATCACTATGGCTACACCTTC.

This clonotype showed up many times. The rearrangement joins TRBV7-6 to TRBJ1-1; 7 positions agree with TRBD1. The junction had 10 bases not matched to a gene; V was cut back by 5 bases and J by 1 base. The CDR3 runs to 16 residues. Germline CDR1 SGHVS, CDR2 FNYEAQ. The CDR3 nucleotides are TGTGCCAGCAGCCTGGACAGAGGGGGCCCGAACACTGAAGCTTTCTTT. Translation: CASSLDRGGPNTEAFF.

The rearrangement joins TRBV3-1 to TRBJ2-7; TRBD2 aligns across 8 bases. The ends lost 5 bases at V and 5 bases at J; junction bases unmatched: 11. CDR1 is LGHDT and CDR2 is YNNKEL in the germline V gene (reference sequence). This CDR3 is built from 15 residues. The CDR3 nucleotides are TGTGCCAGCAGCTTCATGGCGGGGGGTTTCGACGAGCAGTACTTC. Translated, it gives CASSFMAGGFDEQYF.

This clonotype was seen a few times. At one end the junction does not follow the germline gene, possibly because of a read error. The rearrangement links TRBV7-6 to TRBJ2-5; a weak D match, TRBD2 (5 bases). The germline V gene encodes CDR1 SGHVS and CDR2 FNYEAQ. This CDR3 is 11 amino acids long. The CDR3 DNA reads TGTGCCAGCAGTTCTGAGGGCTCCCCGCACTTC. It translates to CASSSEGSPHF.

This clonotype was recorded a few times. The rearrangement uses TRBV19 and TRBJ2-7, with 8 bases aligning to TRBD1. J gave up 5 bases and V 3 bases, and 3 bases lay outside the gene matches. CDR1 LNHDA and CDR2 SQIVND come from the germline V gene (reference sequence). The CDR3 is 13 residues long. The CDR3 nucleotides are TGTGCCAGTAGTATGCAGGGGGCGAACGAGCAGTACTTC. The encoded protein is CASSMQGANEQYF.

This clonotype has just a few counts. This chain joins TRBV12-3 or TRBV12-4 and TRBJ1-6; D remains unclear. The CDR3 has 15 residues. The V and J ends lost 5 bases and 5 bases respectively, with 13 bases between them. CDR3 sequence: CASSEHTNHNSPLHF. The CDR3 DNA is TGTGCCAGCAGTGAACACACAAATCATAATTCACCCCTCCACTTT.

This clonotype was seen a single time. The DNA for the CDR3 is TGTGCCAGCAGCTTAGTATCCGCTGCCGGCCAGGGGGCAGGTTACGAGCAGTACTTC. Its translation is CASSLVSAAGQGAGYEQYF. The rearrangement joins TRBV11-2 to TRBJ2-7; TRBD1 aligns across 8 bases. The CDR3 sequence is 19 residues long. Germline CDR1 SGHAT, CDR2 FQNNGV. Trimming removed 1 base from V and 4 bases from J; junction bases left unmatched: 18.

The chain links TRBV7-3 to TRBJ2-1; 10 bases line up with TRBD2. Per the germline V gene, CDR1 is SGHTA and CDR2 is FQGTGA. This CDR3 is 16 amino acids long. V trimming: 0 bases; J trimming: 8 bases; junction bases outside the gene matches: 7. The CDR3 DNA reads TGTGCCAGCAGCTTAACAGGGAGCGGGGGGGTCGATGAGCAGTTCTTC. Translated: CASSLTGSGGVDEQFF.

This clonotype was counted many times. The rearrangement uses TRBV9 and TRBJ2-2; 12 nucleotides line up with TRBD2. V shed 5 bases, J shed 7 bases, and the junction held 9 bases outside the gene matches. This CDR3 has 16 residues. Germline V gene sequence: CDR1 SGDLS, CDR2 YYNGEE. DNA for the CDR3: TGTGCCAGCAGACCTACTAGCGGGGGGCTGGGCGGGGAGCTGTTTTTT. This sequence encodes CASRPTSGGLGGELFF.

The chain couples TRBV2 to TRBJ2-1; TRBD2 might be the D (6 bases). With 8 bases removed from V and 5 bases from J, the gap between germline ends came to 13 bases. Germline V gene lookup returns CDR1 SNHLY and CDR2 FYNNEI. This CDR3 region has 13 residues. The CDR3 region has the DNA TGTGCCAGCTCTATAGCGGCCCACAATGAGCAGTTCTTC. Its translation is CASSIAAHNEQFF.

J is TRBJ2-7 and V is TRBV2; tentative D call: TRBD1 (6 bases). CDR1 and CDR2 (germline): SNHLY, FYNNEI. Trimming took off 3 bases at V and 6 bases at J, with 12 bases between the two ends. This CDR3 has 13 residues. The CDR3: CASSETGRSEQYF. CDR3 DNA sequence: TGTGCCAGCAGTGAGACAGGACGAAGCGAGCAGTACTTC.

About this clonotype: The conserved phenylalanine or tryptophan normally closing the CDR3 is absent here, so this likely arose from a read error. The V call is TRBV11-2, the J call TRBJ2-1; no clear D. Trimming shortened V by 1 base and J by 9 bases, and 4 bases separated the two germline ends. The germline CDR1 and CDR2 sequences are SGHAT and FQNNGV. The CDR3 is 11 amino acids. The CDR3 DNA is TGTGCCAGCAGCTTAGTAGTTGAGCAGTTCTCC. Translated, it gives CASSLVVEQFS.

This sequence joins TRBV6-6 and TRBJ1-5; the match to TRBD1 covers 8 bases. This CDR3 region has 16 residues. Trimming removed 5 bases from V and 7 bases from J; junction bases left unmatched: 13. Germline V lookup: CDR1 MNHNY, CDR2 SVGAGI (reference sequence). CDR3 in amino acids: CASSTGQGLSRQPQHF. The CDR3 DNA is TGTGCCAGCAGTACCGGACAGGGACTATCGCGCCAGCCCCAGCATTTT.

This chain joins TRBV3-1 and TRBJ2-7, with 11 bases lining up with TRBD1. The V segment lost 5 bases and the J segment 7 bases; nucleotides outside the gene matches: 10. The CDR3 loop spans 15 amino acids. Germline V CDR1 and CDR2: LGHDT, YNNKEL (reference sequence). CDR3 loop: CASSDRDRGSEEQYF. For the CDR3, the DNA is TGTGCCAGCAGCGACCGGGACAGGGGGAGTGAGGAGCAGTACTTC.

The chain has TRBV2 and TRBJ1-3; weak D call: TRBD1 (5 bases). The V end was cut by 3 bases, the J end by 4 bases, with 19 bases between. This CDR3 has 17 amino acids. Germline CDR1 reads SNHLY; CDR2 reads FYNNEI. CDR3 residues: CASSEAPGGTRGNTIYF. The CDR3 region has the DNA TGTGCCAGCAGTGAGGCCCCGGGAGGGACGAGAGGAAACACCATATATTTT.

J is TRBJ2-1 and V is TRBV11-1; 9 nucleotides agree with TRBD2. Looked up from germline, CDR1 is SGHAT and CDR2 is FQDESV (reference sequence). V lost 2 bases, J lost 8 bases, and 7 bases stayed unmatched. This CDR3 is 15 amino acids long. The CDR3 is CASSLPSGGNDEQFF. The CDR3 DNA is TGTGCCAGCAGCTTACCAAGCGGGGGGAACGATGAGCAGTTCTTC.

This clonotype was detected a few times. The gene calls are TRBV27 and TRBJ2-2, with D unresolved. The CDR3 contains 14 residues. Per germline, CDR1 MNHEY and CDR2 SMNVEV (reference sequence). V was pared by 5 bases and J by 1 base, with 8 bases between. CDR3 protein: CASSLTENTGELFF. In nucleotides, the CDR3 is TGTGCCAGCAGTCTGACGGAGAACACCGGGGAGCTGTTTTTT.

The CDR3 loop is CASSPSDSGNTIYF. In nucleotides, the CDR3 is TGTGCCAGCAGCCCGTCCGACTCTGGAAACACCATATATTTT. V usage is TRBV7-9 and J usage is TRBJ1-3; D gene unclear. The CDR3 contains 14 residues. The V gene's germline CDR1 is SEHNR and CDR2 FQNEAQ (reference sequence). Trimming pared 5 bases from V and 0 bases from J, leaving 8 bases between. Together with reference TRBV7-9 and TRBJ1-3, the CDR3 gives the full variable domain: DTGVSQNPRHKITKRGQNVTFRCDPISEHNRLYWYRQTLGQGPEFLTYFQNEAQLEKSRLLSDRFSAERPKGSFSTLEIQRTEQGDSAMYLCASSPSDSGNTIYFGEGSWLTVV.

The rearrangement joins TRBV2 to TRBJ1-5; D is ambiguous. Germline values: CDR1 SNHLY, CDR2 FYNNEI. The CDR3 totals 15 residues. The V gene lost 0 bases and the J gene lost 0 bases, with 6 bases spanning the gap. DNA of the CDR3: TGTGCCAGCAGTGAAGCGTCGTATAGCAATCAGCCCCAGCATTTT. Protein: CASSEASYSNQPQHF.